This T cell receptor beta chain derives from a study of identical twins. This clonotype was picked up many times. Each CDR3 protein gets one entry after TCRdb re-called the 5' RACE reads with MiXCR. The sample holds 700,000 or so distinct CDR3 sequences, over 8.5% seen once. These data were also reused for a study on yellow fever vaccine responses in identical twins.

The sequence was collected from a young woman in good health. Sequenced: PBMCs.

The CDR3 DNA is TGTGCCAGCAGCTTACTAGCGGGAGGGAGAGAGACCCAGTACTTC. This gives the protein CASSLLAGGRETQYF. V usage is TRBV12-3 or TRBV12-4 and J usage is TRBJ2-5; 13 bases agree with TRBD2. This CDR3 has 15 amino acids. V gave up 6 bases and J gave up 4 bases; unmatched junction bases: 5.